Below are 13 T cell receptor beta chains sequenced from a single sample in a study of T cell responses to AZD1222 COVID-19 vaccine. Measured with immunoSEQ multiplex PCR; TCRdb has only the in-frame clones, and not every one. Of under 150,000 clones in the sample, approximately 83% were seen once. The source material was peripheral blood, sampled on day 0 of AZD1222 vaccination. The receptors stem from an adult in good health.

As for this clone: Within the sample, other DNA sequences also encode this same CDR3. The chain carries TRBV7-8 and TRBJ1-5, with no clear D. Germline V gene sequence: CDR1 SGHVS, CDR2 FQNEAQ. The CDR3 covers 13 residues. Trimming cost V 3 bases and J 1 base, with 4 bases left between them. In nucleotides, the CDR3 is TGTGCCAGCAGCTTCGGAAGCAATCAGCCCCAGCATTTT. Translated: CASSFGSNQPQHF. Full variable domain (outside the CDR3, taken from reference TRBV7-8 and TRBJ1-5): GAGVSQSPRYKVAKRGQDVALRCDPISGHVSLFWYQQALGQGPEFLTYFQNEAQLDKSGLPSDRFFAERPEGSVSTLKIQRTQQEDSAVYLCASSFGSNQPQHFGDGTRLSIL.

The CDR3 reads CASSSGMEEQFF. The DNA for the CDR3 is TGTGCCAGCAGCTCGGGAATGGAAGAGCAGTTCTTC. The J gene is TRBJ2-1, the V gene TRBV7-3; possibly TRBD2 for D (5 bases). Germline lookup yields CDR1 SGHTA and CDR2 FQGTGA. The CDR3 is 12 residues long. V lost 4 bases to trimming and J lost 10 bases, with 11 bases between them.

The chain has TRBV6-6 and TRBJ1-3; no reliable D call. CDR1 and CDR2 from the germline V gene are MNHNY and SVGAGI (reference sequence). Trimming stripped 5 bases from V and 3 bases from J, with 5 bases between. This CDR3 comprises 12 residues. This chain's CDR3 is CASSPNGNTIYF. CDR3 DNA sequence: TGTGCCAGCAGTCCCAATGGAAACACCATATATTTT.

This sequence joins TRBV30 and TRBJ2-7; 8 bases line up with TRBD1. V gave up 4 bases and J gave up 3 bases; unmatched junction bases: 11. CDR3 length: 15 amino acids. The V gene's germline CDR1 is GTSNPN and CDR2 SVGIG (reference sequence). The CDR3 sequence is CAWNRRQGKFYEQYF. Written as DNA, the CDR3 is TGTGCCTGGAATCGAAGACAGGGGAAATTCTACGAGCAGTACTTC.

V usage is TRBV4-3 and J usage is TRBJ1-3, with a possible D match to TRBD1 (5 bases). This CDR3 has 16 amino acids. The ends were cut back, 1 base at V and 0 bases at J, with 10 bases in the middle. Germline CDR1 LGHNA, CDR2 YSLEER. The CDR3: CASSQVGGGSGNTIYF. DNA for the CDR3: TGCGCCAGCAGCCAAGTCGGGGGGGGCTCTGGAAACACCATATATTTT.

The CDR3 is CASSLAGTAFGLAGYNEQFF. The DNA for the CDR3 is TGCGCCAGCAGCTTGGCCGGGACAGCCTTCGGGTTGGCGGGTTACAATGAGCAGTTCTTC. The chain links TRBV5-1 to TRBJ2-1, with 7 bases matching TRBD1. The germline V gene has CDR1 SGHRS and CDR2 YFSETQ. The CDR3 contains 20 residues. J gave up 4 bases and V 0 bases, and 19 bases lay outside the gene matches. The complete variable domain, with remaining parts taken from reference TRBV5-1 and TRBJ2-1, reads KAGVTQTPRYLIKTRGQQVTLSCSPISGHRSVSWYQQTPGQGLQFLFEYFSETQRNKGNFPGRFSGRQFSNSRSEMNVSTLELGDSALYLCASSLAGTAFGLAGYNEQFFGPGTRLTVL.

The chain is built from TRBV27 and TRBJ1-5, with D unclear. The germline V gene encodes CDR1 MNHEY and CDR2 SMNVEV (reference sequence). Trimming pared 3 bases from V and 1 base from J, leaving 10 bases between. CDR3 length: 15 amino acids. The CDR3 spells CASSFQGSSNQPQHF. Written as DNA, the CDR3 is TGTGCCAGCAGTTTTCAAGGTTCGAGCAATCAGCCCCAGCATTTT.

The chain carries TRBV9 and TRBJ2-5; TRBD1 might be the D (7 bases). Per the germline V gene, CDR1 is SGDLS and CDR2 is YYNGEE. The CDR3 has 16 amino acids. V was cut by 0 bases and J by 5 bases, with 17 bases left in between. CDR3 amino acids: CASSVGGGGVRETQYF. CDR3 nucleotide sequence: TGTGCCAGCAGCGTAGGTGGAGGGGGCGTTCGGGAGACCCAGTACTTC.

This rearrangement joins TRBV4-3 to TRBJ2-7; 7 positions match TRBD2. V was clipped by 4 bases and J by 3 bases; unmatched bases: 12. CDR1 and CDR2 from the germline V gene are LGHNA and YSLEER. The CDR3 covers 16 residues. The CDR3: CASSPYVGGGCYEQYF. The CDR3 region has the DNA TGCGCCAGCAGCCCCTACGTGGGGGGGGGTTGCTACGAGCAGTACTTC.

The rearrangement joins TRBV7-2 to TRBJ2-7, with 7 positions matching TRBD2. V was pared by 5 bases and J by 6 bases, with 19 bases of the junction left unmatched. Germline V gene lookup returns CDR1 SGHTA and CDR2 FQGNSA. The CDR3 runs 17 residues. CDR3 loop: CASSLFSVGGRLSEQYF. CDR3 in DNA: TGTGCCAGCAGCCTATTTAGCGTTGGCGGGAGACTCAGCGAGCAGTACTTC.

This clone was recorded a few times. At one end the junction does not follow the germline gene, possibly because of a read error. V is TRBV7-9 and J is TRBJ2-3, with D unresolved. CDR3 length: 8 amino acids. The germline V gene has CDR1 SEHNR and CDR2 FQNEAQ (reference sequence). For the CDR3, the DNA is TGTGCCAGCAGCTCTTCCCCCTTT. The encoded protein is CASSSSPF.

The chain uses TRBV7-6 and TRBJ2-1; 7 bases line up with TRBD2. The CDR3 has 16 residues. V was pared by 6 bases and J by 3 bases, with 11 bases of the junction left unmatched. Germline CDR1 and CDR2: SGHVS and FNYEAQ. The CDR3 here is CASRDPTGRDYNEQFF. DNA of the CDR3: TGTGCCAGCAGGGACCCGACGGGGAGGGACTACAATGAGCAGTTCTTC.

The gene calls are TRBV7-2 and TRBJ2-2, with TRBD1 identical over 9 bases. The germline V gene encodes CDR1 SGHTA and CDR2 FQGNSA. V trimming: 5 bases; J trimming: 4 bases; junction bases outside the gene matches: 8. This CDR3 has 16 amino acids. This CDR3 reads CASSQVGQGGTGELFF. For the CDR3, the DNA is TGTGCCAGCAGCCAGGTGGGACAGGGAGGCACCGGGGAGCTGTTTTTT.